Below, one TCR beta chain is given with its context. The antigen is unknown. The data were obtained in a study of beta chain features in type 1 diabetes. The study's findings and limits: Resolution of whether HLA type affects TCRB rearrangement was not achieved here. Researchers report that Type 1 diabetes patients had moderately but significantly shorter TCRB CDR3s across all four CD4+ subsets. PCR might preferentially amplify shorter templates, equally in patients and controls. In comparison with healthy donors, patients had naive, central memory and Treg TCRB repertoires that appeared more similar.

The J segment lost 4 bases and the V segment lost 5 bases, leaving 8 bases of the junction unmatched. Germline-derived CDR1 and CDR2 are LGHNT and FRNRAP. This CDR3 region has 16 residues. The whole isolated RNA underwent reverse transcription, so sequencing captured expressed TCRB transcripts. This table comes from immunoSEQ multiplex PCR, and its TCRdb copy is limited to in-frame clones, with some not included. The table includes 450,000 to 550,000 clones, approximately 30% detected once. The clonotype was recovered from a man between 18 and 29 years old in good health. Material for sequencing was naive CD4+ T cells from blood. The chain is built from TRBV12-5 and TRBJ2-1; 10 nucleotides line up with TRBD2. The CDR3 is CASGETSGLGYNEQFF. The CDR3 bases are TGTGCTAGTGGTGAGACTAGCGGGTTAGGATACAATGAGCAGTTCTTC.